The text below deals with one T cell receptor (beta chain). Its antigen is currently unknown. This specimen comes from a study of cytomegalovirus exposure and HLA in healthy donors. The V segment lost 10 bases and the J segment 7 bases; nucleotides outside the gene matches: 11. In germline, CDR1 is SNHLY, CDR2 FYNNEI. This CDR3 comprises 14 residues. The PCR made use of 60 Vbeta and 13 Jbeta primers. Measured with immunoSEQ multiplex PCR; TCRdb has only the in-frame clones, and not every one. Of under 150,000 clones in the sample, approximately 78% were seen once. Study findings and constraints: Analysis performed later showed TCR beta chains linked to HLA being more clonally expanded than equally common others.

This chain uses TRBV2 with TRBJ1-5; TRBD1 agrees at 9 bases. This TCR came from a human donor in good health. The specimen was PBMCs. CDR3 DNA: TGTGCCACCACGGCCGAGACAGGGGGGCAGCCCCAGCATTTT. Translating gives CATTAETGGQPQHF. Complete variable domain (other parts from reference TRBV2 and TRBJ1-5): EPEVTQTPSHQVTQMGQEVILRCVPISNHLYFYWYRQILGQKVEFLVSFYNNEISEKSEIFDDQFSVERPDGSNFTLKIRSTKLEDSAMYFCATTAETGGQPQHFGDGTRLSIL.